The next 9 T cell receptor beta chains were all read from a single sample in a study of prognosis after radiotherapy for stage I lung cancer. Two-round multiplex PCR, the amplification method, yielded TCR beta CDR3 from genomic DNA. Round one of PCR was performed, and it used primers specific to each TRBV and TRBJ gene. MiXCR was run by TCRdb on the multiplex PCR reads, yielding one entry per CDR3 protein. The data hold more than 30,000 distinct CDR3 sequences, with approximately 46% observed a single time. The specimen was PBMCs, collected before or after stereotactic body radiation therapy (not recorded which). The receptors were sampled from a donor of 50 years or more with non-small cell lung cancer.

In this sample, this clonotype turned up many times. The chain carries TRBV20-1 and TRBJ1-1; D ambiguous. CDR1 and CDR2 from the germline V gene are DFQATT and SNEGSKA (reference sequence). Trimming took 3 bases from V and 3 from J, leaving 11 bases between them. The CDR3 loop spans 13 amino acids. The CDR3 nucleotides read TGCAGTGCTAGTCGGATGAGGGACACTGAAGCTTTCTTT. This encodes CSASRMRDTEAFF.

This clonotype has at least ten counts. The V and J genes are TRBV19 and TRBJ1-4; D remains ambiguous. This CDR3 has 11 amino acids. V was trimmed by 4 bases and J by 8 bases, leaving 5 bases between them. CDR1 and CDR2 (germline): LNHDA, SQIVND (reference sequence). The CDR3 here is CASSREEKLFF. As DNA, the CDR3 is TGTGCCAGTAGTAGGGAGGAAAAACTGTTTTTT.

This clonotype was seen ten or more times. The chain employs TRBV3-1 and TRBJ2-5, with 9 bases lining up with TRBD2. CDR3 length equals 16 residues. The germline V gene encodes CDR1 LGHDT and CDR2 YNNKEL (reference sequence). V was clipped by 2 bases and J by 5 bases; unmatched bases: 9. The CDR3 loop reads CASSQPVAGGRETQYF. The CDR3 nucleotides are TGTGCCAGCAGCCAACCGGTTGCGGGGGGGCGTGAGACCCAGTACTTC.

V and J are TRBV10-3 and TRBJ2-1; a weak D match, TRBD2 (6 bases). Trimming took 0 bases from V and 2 from J, leaving 14 bases between them. Germline V gene sequence: CDR1 ENHRY, CDR2 SYGVKD. The CDR3 runs 17 residues. The CDR3 sequence: CAISESMAAGTYNEQFF. The CDR3 DNA is TGTGCCATCAGTGAGTCGATGGCAGCGGGTACCTACAATGAGCAGTTCTTC.

This clonotype has a handful of counts. A single base separates this from a much larger clone, so it may be a read error. The genes are TRBV19 and TRBJ2-4; 10 nucleotides line up with TRBD1. Per the germline V gene, CDR1 is LNHDA and CDR2 is SQIVND (reference sequence). This CDR3 contains 13 residues. DNA for the CDR3: TGTGACACCAGGGACAGGGGTCAGAGCATTCAGTACTTC. Residues: CDTRDRGQSIQYF.

This clonotype has at least ten counts. This rearrangement joins TRBV6-1 to TRBJ1-5, with a possible D match to TRBD1 (5 bases). Trimming removed 1 base at V and 11 bases at J, with 18 bases between. The CDR3 is 15 amino acids. Germline V gene lookup returns CDR1 MNHNS and CDR2 SASEGT. The CDR3 sequence is CASSEEQGESRAQHF. The CDR3 DNA follows: TGTGCCAGCAGTGAAGAGCAGGGAGAGAGTCGGGCCCAGCATTTT.

This clonotype was seen repeatedly, ten times or more. This rearrangement joins TRBV9 to TRBJ2-2, with 8 bases that match TRBD1. V shed 6 bases, J shed 7 bases, and the junction held 5 bases outside the gene matches. CDR1 is SGDLS and CDR2 is YYNGEE in the germline V gene. The CDR3 totals 13 residues. The CDR3 DNA reads TGTGCCAGCACCCCTGGGACAGGCGGGGAGCTGTTTTTT. Translation: CASTPGTGGELFF.

This clonotype showed up many times. This rearrangement joins TRBV20-1 to TRBJ2-4; D is undetermined. This CDR3 is built from 13 residues. Trimming took off 3 bases at V and 0 bases at J, with 6 bases between the two ends. The germline gives CDR1 DFQATT, CDR2 SNEGSKA (reference sequence). The CDR3 here is CSASSLAKNIQYF. In DNA, the CDR3 is TGCAGTGCTAGCAGCTTAGCCAAAAACATTCAGTACTTC.

A single count supports this clonotype. The chain uses TRBV6-2 or TRBV6-3 and TRBJ1-3; D gene uncertain. Germline CDR1 is MNHEY and CDR2 is SVGEGT. The V end was cut by 4 bases, the J end by 4 bases, with 11 bases between. The CDR3 runs 14 residues. The CDR3 sequence: CASSSPGNGNTIYF. The CDR3 nucleotides are TGTGCCAGCAGTTCCCCCGGCAACGGAAACACCATATATTTT.